Detailed here is one T cell receptor beta chain. The clone's antigen remains unknown. One base away there is no much larger clone; base qualities are not given. The CDR3 starts with the cysteine, ends with the phenylalanine, and has 15 residues. Solely the CDR3 DNA is kept, with 45 bases framed from the first base. The V end loses 6 bases and the J end loses 0 bases, and a stretch of 14 bases separates them. Reading the germline V gene (reference sequence) gives CDR1 MNHEY and CDR2 SMNVEV. Each donor gave one peripheral blood draw, averaging approximately 0.12 L, which was collected into heparinised tubes. Using a panel that included CD45RO, CCR7, CD25, CD127, CD95 and CD27, naive, central memory, regulatory and stem cell-like memory CD4+ T cells were sorted on a BD FACSAria II. Purity was above 95% for every sorted population. PBMCs were separated immediately by Lymphoprep density gradient centrifugation and were stained directly, without being cultured. To minimize batch effects, samples were stained and sorted in pairs, one healthy donor with one patient per experiment.

This record comes from a study of beta chain features in type 1 diabetes (dated by TCRdb to 2017 to 2018). With respect to the entire study: Mean age, gender distribution, total cell number and subset yield did not differ between patients and healthy donors. Regulatory and stem cell-like memory subsets were isolated from only 8 patients and roughly eight healthy donors, whereas naive and central memory subsets came from all 30 or so donors. A total of under 140,000,000 sorted cells were examined across all samples, and the number of cells per subset was strongly correlated with RNA yield. In the study, TCRB repertoires of sorted circulating CD4+ T cell subsets from recently diagnosed type 1 diabetes patients were compared with those of matched healthy donors.

All of the isolated RNA was reverse transcribed with the High Capacity cDNA Reverse Transcription Kit, so expressed TCRB transcripts were sequenced. Deep immunoSEQ sequencing was applied to naive, central memory and regulatory T cell samples, giving an average of roughly 3.3 million total reads per sample. After sorted cells were lysed in RLT buffer, RNA was extracted with DNase-treated RNeasy Micro or Mini kits, with the choice depending on cell number. To prevent cross-contamination, each cell subset was processed individually, whereas patient and healthy donor samples were processed jointly. Using the immunoSEQ multiplex PCR, TCRB sequences were amplified from cDNA into 87-bp fragments spanning the CDR3 region. The amplicons were sequenced using the Illumina HiSeq platform. In the authors' own workflow: PCR bias was corrected computationally using synthetic template baselines, and reads within Hamming distance 2 were collapsed, with unmergeable singletons discarded. Reads were aligned to IMGT to assign V, D and J genes, CDR3 length, and insertions or deletions at six rearrangement sites. Within each subset, clonotype counts were normalized to sorted cell number, and only after that were true diversity and Gini coefficients computed with the tcR R package. The overlap coefficient, calculated on TCRB nucleotide sequences, was used to measure repertoire sharing. As a proxy for the pre-selection repertoire, out-of-frame TCRB sequences from naive cells were analyzed. TCRdb obtained this table from immuneACCESS and retained in-frame rearrangements with V and J assigned. These tables miss some clones; where compared with another copy, unresolved V genes account for less than half of the shortfall, and the remainder is unexplained. The V and J calls and clone size come from that table; D and trimming were worked out from the DNA. Across this sample there are roughly 700,000 clones, with roughly 12% seen only once. Jointly, the top ten make up around 0.022% of the sample.

Summary of the overall study and its limitations: Fewer insertions and more nucleotide deletions at VDJ recombination sites were observed in patients with type 1 diabetes, implying thymic rearrangement abnormalities. Type 1 diabetes patients showed a moderate but significant shortening of TCRB CDR3 length in all four CD4+ subsets. Naive, central memory and regulatory TCRB repertoires appeared more similar among patients than among healthy donors. PCR might favor shorter templates, but patient and control samples were amplified and corrected together, so any skew would affect both groups equally. HLA sub-analyses involved small numbers of individuals, so any influence of HLA type on TCRB rearrangement remained unresolved. Sequencing cDNA rather than genomic DNA could over-represent highly expressing activated cells, although activation and CD3 levels did not differ between groups.

The sample was naive CD4+ T cells from blood. The intended sense of this specimen's cell subset or site label: true naive CD4+ T cells. Recombination connected TRBV27 to TRBJ1-1; the D gene assignment is ambiguous. The source is a man in his late teens or twenties with type 1 diabetes. DNA sequence: TGTGCCAGCAGCACCTTGGGCAGCATGAACACTGAAGCTTTCTTT. This is translated as CASSTLGSMNTEAFF.